These T cell receptor beta chains were read from a single sample in a study of blood T cell repertoires in COVID-19. TCRdb keeps only in-frame clones here, not all; method: immunoSEQ multiplex PCR. The sample records approximately 150,000 clones, about 86% being singletons. The sample was peripheral blood. Receptor source: a woman aged 55-69 years with acute or convalescent COVID-19. Each CDR3 is given with its conserved first and last residue. D genes are given only for firm matches. Not all rows give a size; the values are once, few, many and, for expanded clones, a class.

.	14	TRBV30	.	TRBJ2-7	TGTGCCTGGAGTCCTTCGGGACTGAGTCGCGAGCAGTACTTC	CAWSPSGLSREQYF
.	17	TRBV7-8	TRBD1	TRBJ2-3	TGTGCCAGCAGTTGGACAGGGGTGATCACTAGCACAGATACGCAGTATTTT	CASSWTGVITSTDTQYF
.	16	TRBV9	TRBD1	TRBJ2-2	TGTGCCAGCAGCCCCGGGACAGGGGCCGCGCACGGGGAGCTGTTTTTT	CASSPGTGAAHGELFF
few	13	TRBV6-6	.	TRBJ1-2	TGTGCCAGCAGTTACGCGGGGGTCGAAGGCTACACCTTC	CASSYAGVEGYTF
.	16	TRBV6-6	TRBD1	TRBJ1-5	TGTGCCAGCAGTTCACGGACAGGTCATAGCAATCAGCCCCAGCATTTT	CASSSRTGHSNQPQHF
.	16	TRBV3-1/TRBV3-2	TRBD2	TRBJ2-3	TGTGCCAGCACCTCAAGGGGTAGCGGGGGCACAGATACGCAGTATTTT	CASTSRGSGGTDTQYF
.	12	TRBV19	TRBD1	TRBJ2-3	TGTGCCAGTGGGCGACAGGGCGATACGCAGTATTTT	CASGRQGDTQYF
.	16	TRBV5-4	.	TRBJ1-1	TGTGCCAGCAGCTTCAGCCTGGAAACCCCGGGCACTGAAGCTTTCTTT	CASSFSLETPGTEAFF
.	15	TRBV7-2	.	TRBJ1-2	TGTGCCAGCAGCTTAGATACAGGGAATCACTATGGCTACACCTTC	CASSLDTGNHYGYTF
.	14	TRBV5-1	TRBD1	TRBJ2-7	TGCGCCAGCAGCTTCGGACAGGGGACTGAGGAGCAGTACTTC	CASSFGQGTEEQYF
.	15	TRBV11-1	.	TRBJ1-6	TGTGCCAGCAGCCTTTACGGGGGGCGCGATCCACCCCTCCACTTT	CASSLYGGRDPPLHF
.	14	TRBV28	TRBD1	TRBJ1-2	TGTGCCAGCAGTCTCGCGCCGCAGGGGGGAGGCTACACCTTC	CASSLAPQGGGYTF
.	14	TRBV18	.	TRBJ1-4	TGTGCCAGCTCACGTGGGGACATTCATGAAAAACTGTTTTTT	CASSRGDIHEKLFF
.	14	TRBV19	.	TRBJ1-1	TGTGCCAGTAGTACGGGTGGGGGCAGCACTGAAGCTTTCTTT	CASSTGGGSTEAFF
.	15	TRBV7-2	TRBD1	TRBJ1-4	TGTGCCAGCAGCTTAGCGGGACAGGGGACGGAAAAACTGTTTTTT	CASSLAGQGTEKLFF
.	13	TRBV7-2	.	TRBJ2-2	TGTGCCAGCAGCTTCGGACAGACCGGGGAGCTGTTTTTT	CASSFGQTGELFF
.	15	TRBV7-9	.	TRBJ1-2	TGTGCCAGCAGTCCGGGACAAACAGCTCACTATGGCTACACCTTC	CASSPGQTAHYGYTF
.	15	TRBV5-1	TRBD2	TRBJ2-7	TGCGCCAGCAGCTTCCTAGCGGGGACCTCCTACGAGCAGTACTTC	CASSFLAGTSYEQYF
.	14	TRBV4-1	TRBD2	TRBJ2-5	TGCGCCAGCAGCCAAGATTCCGGGGGGGAGACCCAGTACTTC	CASSQDSGGETQYF
few	16	TRBV7-2	TRBD1	TRBJ1-6	TGTGCCAGCAGCTGGGCCGGGACAGGGGTGACTACACCCCTCCACTTT	CASSWAGTGVTTPLHF
.	14	TRBV6-5	.	TRBJ1-1	TGTGCCAGCAGTCCACCTGTGCCCCAGGGAGAAGCTTTCTTT	CASSPPVPQGEAFF
.	11	TRBV12-3/TRBV12-4	.	TRBJ2-1	TGTGCCAGCAGTTTGGAGGGGAGGACGTTCTTC	CASSLEGRTFF
.	16	TRBV29-1	TRBD2	TRBJ2-1	TGCAGCGCCACGGGACTAGCGGGGCTCTCCTACAATGAGCAGTTCTTC	CSATGLAGLSYNEQFF
.	15	TRBV27	TRBD2	TRBJ2-3	TGTGCCAGCAGTCCACGGGGGGTTAGCACAGATACGCAGTATTTT	CASSPRGVSTDTQYF
.	12	TRBV6-2/TRBV6-3	.	TRBJ2-1	TGTGCCAGCAGTTACGTGGCTAGTGAGCAGTTCTTC	CASSYVASEQFF
.	15	TRBV3-1/TRBV3-2	TRBD1	TRBJ1-4	TGTGCCAGCAGCCGTGGGACAGGGCAGAATGAAAAACTGTTTTTT	CASSRGTGQNEKLFF
.	15	TRBV5-4	TRBD1	TRBJ1-3	TGTGCCAGCAGCAACAGACAGGGTTCTGGAAACACCATATATTTT	CASSNRQGSGNTIYF
.	14	TRBV28	.	TRBJ2-1	TGTGCCAGCAGTCCCGGGACAACCCTCAATGAGCAGTTCTTC	CASSPGTTLNEQFF
.	14	TRBV28	TRBD1	TRBJ2-2	TGTGCCAGCAGTTCGGGACAGACCACCGGGGAGCTGTTTTTT	CASSSGQTTGELFF
.	14	TRBV6-2/TRBV6-3	TRBD1	TRBJ1-2	TGTGCCAGCAGCCCCGGACAGGCATACTATGGCTACACCTTC	CASSPGQAYYGYTF
once	17	TRBV5-6	.	TRBJ2-5	TGTGCCAGCAGCTTGGTAGGGGCTGGGTGGGGCGAAGAGACCCAGTACTTC	CASSLVGAGWGEETQYF
.	12	TRBV5-6	.	TRBJ2-2	TGTGCCAGCACCCTAGGTACCGGGGAGCTGTTTTTT	CASTLGTGELFF
.	14	TRBV4-1	.	TRBJ2-7	TGCGCCAGCAGCCAAGATGGCCGGGGCTACGAGCAGTACTTC	CASSQDGRGYEQYF
.	15	TRBV6-5	TRBD1	TRBJ2-3	TGTGCCAGCACTCTGGGACAGCCTAGCACAGATACGCAGTATTTT	CASTLGQPSTDTQYF
.	22	TRBV4-3	TRBD2	TRBJ2-1	TGCGCCAGCAGCCGATACCCTCCGGGACTAGCGGGGGGGTTGAGCTCCTACAATGAGCAGTTCTTC	CASSRYPPGLAGGLSSYNEQFF
.	19	TRBV29-1	.	TRBJ1-2	TGCAGCGTTGAAGGCTACGGGGGGACCGAAGGAGACCTTAACTATGGCTACACCTTC	CSVEGYGGTEGDLNYGYTF
.	16	TRBV15	TRBD1	TRBJ1-1	TGTGCCACCAGCAGAGATGTGGACAGGCAGAACACTGAAGCTTTCTTT	CATSRDVDRQNTEAFF
.	16	TRBV7-6	.	TRBJ1-6	TGTGCCAGCAGCCCTGCGTCAGGCGCCCAGATTTCACCCCTCCACTTT	CASSPASGAQISPLHF
.	12	TRBV7-8	.	TRBJ2-1	TGTGCCAGCGAGTATCCGGGGTTGGGGCAGTTCTTC	CASEYPGLGQFF
.	17	TRBV2	TRBD2	TRBJ2-7	TGTGCCAGCAGCGGGGTTGCGCTAGCGGGGGGCTATTACGAGCAGTACTTC	CASSGVALAGGYYEQYF
few	16	TRBV7-9	TRBD1	TRBJ2-2	TGTGCCAGCAGACACAGGGGGAAGGGGAACACCGGGGAGCTGTTTTTT	CASRHRGKGNTGELFF